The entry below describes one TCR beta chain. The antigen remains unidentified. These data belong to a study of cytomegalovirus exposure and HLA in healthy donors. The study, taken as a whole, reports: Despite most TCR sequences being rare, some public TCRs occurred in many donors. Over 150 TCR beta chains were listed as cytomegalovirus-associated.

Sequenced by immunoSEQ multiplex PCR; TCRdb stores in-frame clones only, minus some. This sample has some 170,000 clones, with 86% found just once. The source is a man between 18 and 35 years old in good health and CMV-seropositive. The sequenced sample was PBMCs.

CDR3: CASSPRIGTDYEQYF. CDR3 coding DNA: TGTGCCAGCAGCCCCCGCATTGGGACAGACTACGAGCAGTACTTC. This chain uses TRBV9 with TRBJ2-7; 7 nucleotides agree with TRBD1. From germline, CDR1 is SGDLS and CDR2 YYNGEE. The length of the CDR3 is 15 residues. V lost 4 bases and J lost 3; bases outside the gene matches: 10. Combining the CDR3 with reference TRBV9 and TRBJ2-7 gives the whole variable domain DSGVTQTPKHLITATGQRVTLRCSPRSGDLSVYWYQQSLDQGLQFLIQYYNGEERAKGNILERFSAQQFPDLHSELNLSSLELGDSALYFCASSPRIGTDYEQYFGPGTRLTVT.